These 18 T cell receptor beta chains share one sample of origin, sequenced in a study of CD8+ T cells in alopecia areata. The sample's treatment: oral pan-JAK inhibitor, 5-10 mg twice daily. RNA was extracted and reverse transcribed into cDNA as the sequencing template. Using immunoSEQ multiplex PCR, the repertoire was profiled, and TCRdb retains in-frame clones only, with some absent. This sample yields about 110,000 clones, of which about four fifths are seen a single time; over 20% belongs to the top ten. Sequencing was performed on CD8+ T cells sorted from blood, taken at week 24, from a patient treated with tofacitinib. The receptors originated from a human donor with alopecia areata.

This clone came up a few times. This chain links TRBV29-1 with TRBJ2-7; no reliable D call. Germline V gives CDR1 SQVTM, CDR2 ANQGSEA. The germline V and J ends were trimmed by 2 bases and 9 bases, with 14 bases remaining between them. CDR3 size: 12 residues. CDR3 loop: CSVESTPRGQYF. The CDR3 region has the DNA TGCAGCGTTGAATCGACTCCTCGAGGGCAGTACTTC.

J is TRBJ2-3 and V is TRBV2; TRBD1 matches at 11 bases. In germline, CDR1 is SNHLY, CDR2 FYNNEI. The CDR3 runs 14 residues. J was trimmed by 5 bases and V by 7 bases; bases with no gene match: 5. CDR3 sequence (DNA): TGTGCCAGCACTTGGACAGGGGGCGTAGATACGCAGTATTTT. It encodes CASTWTGGVDTQYF.

For this clone: Other DNA sequences in the same sample also yield this CDR3. The chain joins TRBV13 to TRBJ1-1; D not certain. The CDR3 consists of 13 residues. Trimming pared 1 base from V and 1 base from J, leaving 4 bases between. Germline V gene lookup returns CDR1 PRHDT and CDR2 FYEKMQ (reference sequence). CDR3 residues: CASSLEGNTEAFF. CDR3 coding DNA: TGTGCCAGCAGCTTAGAAGGGAACACTGAAGCTTTCTTT.

This chain links TRBV6-5 with TRBJ2-1; TRBD2 is a possible D gene (5 bases). CDR1 and CDR2 (germline): MNHEY, SVGAGI. The germline V and J ends were trimmed by 0 bases and 0 bases, with 6 bases remaining between them. There are 15 residues in the CDR3. CDR3: CASSYSGSSYNEQFF. In nucleotides, the CDR3 is TGTGCCAGCAGTTACTCAGGGAGCTCCTACAATGAGCAGTTCTTC.

The chain joins TRBV13 to TRBJ1-1; D gene ambiguous. Trimming removed 1 base from V and 1 base from J, with 7 bases in between. The CDR3 extends over 14 amino acids. Germline lookup yields CDR1 PRHDT and CDR2 FYEKMQ (reference sequence). DNA of the CDR3: TGTGCCAGCAGCTTAGATCCAGAGAACACTGAAGCTTTCTTT. Protein sequence: CASSLDPENTEAFF.

This CDR3 reads CASSFTSGPLSTDTQYF. As DNA, the CDR3 is TGTGCCAGCAGCTTTACTAGCGGGCCCCTAAGCACAGATACGCAGTATTTT. The V call is TRBV5-6, the J call TRBJ2-3, with 9 bases that match TRBD2. Germline CDR1 is SGHDT and CDR2 is YYEEEE. Losses at the gene ends were 2 bases for V and 0 bases for J; bases not matched to a gene: 7. This CDR3 has 17 amino acids.

The J gene is TRBJ2-3, the V gene TRBV29-1, with D possibly TRBD1 on 6 matching bases. The CDR3 extends over 15 amino acids. Germline V gene sequence: CDR1 SQVTM, CDR2 ANQGSEA. Trimming pared 1 base from V and 0 bases from J, leaving 11 bases between. The CDR3 loop is CSVEGTDRSTDTQYF. The CDR3 DNA reads as TGCAGCGTTGAAGGTACGGACAGAAGCACAGATACGCAGTATTTT.

The chain carries TRBV7-9 and TRBJ1-2, with TRBD1 identical over 7 bases. CDR1 and CDR2 (germline): SEHNR, FQNEAQ (reference sequence). After removal of 6 bases from V and 4 bases from J, the junction contained 8 bases not matched to a gene. The CDR3 sequence is 14 residues long. The CDR3 here is CASSPPGTAYGYTF. CDR3 sequence (DNA): TGTGCCAGCAGTCCCCCTGGGACAGCCTATGGCTACACCTTC.

The table lists this clone with a count of one. The CDR3 DNA sequence: TGCGCCAGCAGCCAAGCGGGCGGGGGGTTCACAGATACGCAGTATTTT. Translating it yields CASSQAGGGFTDTQYF. This chain uses TRBV4-3 with TRBJ2-3, with TRBD2 identical over 8 bases. V trimming: 1 base; J trimming: 2 bases; junction bases outside the gene matches: 5. There are 16 residues in the CDR3. Germline V gene sequence: CDR1 LGHNA, CDR2 YSLEER.

The chain links TRBV7-9 to TRBJ2-1, with 7 bases lining up with TRBD1. V was pared by 8 bases and J by 7 bases, with 8 bases of the junction left unmatched. The CDR3 runs 13 residues. The germline gives CDR1 SEHNR, CDR2 FQNEAQ (reference sequence). The CDR3 region is CASLREGANEQFF. In DNA form, the CDR3 reads TGTGCCAGCCTGAGAGAGGGGGCAAATGAGCAGTTCTTC.

The CDR3, as DNA: TGTGCCAGCAGCATGCAGCACGCAGGGATTACCGGGGAGCTGTTTTTT. Translated: CASSMQHAGITGELFF. The V and J genes are TRBV5-6 and TRBJ2-2; D is possibly TRBD1 (5 bases). The CDR3 has 16 amino acids. Trimming removed 4 bases at V and 5 bases at J, with 18 bases between. Per germline, CDR1 SGHDT and CDR2 YYEEEE.

V gene TRBV5-1 combines with J gene TRBJ1-5, with no clear D. This CDR3 comprises 15 residues. From germline, CDR1 is SGHRS and CDR2 YFSETQ. Trimming shortened V by 4 bases and J by 2 bases, and 13 bases separated the two germline ends. CDR3 sequence (DNA): TGCGCCAGCAGCGCCGGGTCCGGGGGCAATCAGCCCCAGCATTTT. The encoded protein is CASSAGSGGNQPQHF.

The chain uses TRBV2 and TRBJ1-1, with D uncertain. CDR1 SNHLY and CDR2 FYNNEI come from the germline V gene. V lost 5 bases to trimming and J lost 6 bases, with 10 bases between them. The CDR3 is 12 residues long. CDR3 DNA sequence: TGTGCCAGCAGTAGTCTGAGCGCTGAAGCTTTCTTT. It specifies CASSSLSAEAFF.

This chain uses TRBV6-1 with TRBJ2-7; 8 nucleotides match TRBD2. The germline V gene encodes CDR1 MNHNS and CDR2 SASEGT. J was trimmed by 2 bases and V by 7 bases; bases with no gene match: 7. This CDR3 comprises 14 residues. The CDR3 DNA is TGTGCCAGCAAGAATAGCGGGGCCGCCTACGAGCAGTACTTC. The encoded protein is CASKNSGAAYEQYF.

The rearrangement joins TRBV27 to TRBJ2-2; 9 bases agree with TRBD2. V was pared by 5 bases and J by 3 bases, with 4 bases of the junction left unmatched. The CDR3 contains 15 residues. Germline V gene data show CDR1 as MNHEY and CDR2 as SMNVEV (reference sequence). The DNA for the CDR3 is TGTGCCAGCAGTCTTAGCGGGGGTTACACCGGGGAGCTGTTTTTT. Encoded protein: CASSLSGGYTGELFF.

This clone was counted a few times. V and J are TRBV19 and TRBJ1-1; D ambiguous. V was shortened by 5 bases and J by 3 bases, with 10 bases between the two germline ends. CDR1 LNHDA and CDR2 SQIVND come from the germline V gene (reference sequence). The CDR3 sequence is 13 residues long. This CDR3 reads CASSSYIHTEAFF. CDR3 DNA: TGTGCCAGTAGTTCCTACATCCACACTGAAGCTTTCTTT.

This chain uses TRBV4-3 with TRBJ2-5; the D is unclear. CDR1 LGHNA and CDR2 YSLEER come from the germline V gene. There are 14 residues in the CDR3. V shed 2 bases and J shed 1 base, with 8 bases lying between them. CDR3 sequence reads: CASSQRWSQETQYF. CDR3 bases: TGCGCCAGCAGCCAACGGTGGTCCCAAGAGACCCAGTACTTC.

A few counts support this clone. The J gene is TRBJ1-1, the V gene TRBV5-1; possibly TRBD1 for D (5 bases). Germline loops: CDR1 SGHRS, CDR2 YFSETQ. CDR3 length: 15 amino acids. Trimming took 2 bases from V and 0 from J, leaving 11 bases between them. CDR3 sequence reads: CASSFGRGMNTEAFF. Here the CDR3 DNA reads TGCGCCAGCAGCTTCGGTCGGGGGATGAACACTGAAGCTTTCTTT.